One T cell receptor beta chain is described in this entry. Measured with immunoSEQ multiplex PCR; TCRdb has only the in-frame clones, and not every one. Here the sample spans some 140,000 clones, roughly 89% being singletons. The sample is drawn from a study of control samples from healthy donors and cancer patients. This CDR3 region has 15 residues. CDR1 and CDR2 from the germline V gene are MGHRA and YSYEKL. V shed 4 bases and J shed 1 base, with 10 bases lying between them. The clonotype was recovered from a man aged 25 to 40 in good health. What was sequenced was blood. The genes are TRBV4-1 and TRBJ1-4, with D hard to call. CDR3 in DNA: TGCGCCAGCAGCCTACCAACGGAAACTAATGAAAAACTGTTTTTT. This gives the protein CASSLPTETNEKLFF.